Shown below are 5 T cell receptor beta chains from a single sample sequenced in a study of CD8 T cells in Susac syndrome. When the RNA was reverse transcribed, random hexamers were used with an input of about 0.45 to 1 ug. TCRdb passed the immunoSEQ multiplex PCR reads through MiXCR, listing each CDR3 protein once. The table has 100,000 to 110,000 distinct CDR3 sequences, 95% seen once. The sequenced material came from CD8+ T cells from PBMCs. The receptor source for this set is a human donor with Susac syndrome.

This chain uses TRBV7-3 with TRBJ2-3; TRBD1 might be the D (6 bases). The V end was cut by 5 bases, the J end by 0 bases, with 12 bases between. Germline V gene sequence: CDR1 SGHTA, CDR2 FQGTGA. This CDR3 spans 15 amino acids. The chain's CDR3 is CASSPGTHSTDTQYF. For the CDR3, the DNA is TGTGCCAGCAGCCCGGGGACACATAGCACAGATACGCAGTATTTT.

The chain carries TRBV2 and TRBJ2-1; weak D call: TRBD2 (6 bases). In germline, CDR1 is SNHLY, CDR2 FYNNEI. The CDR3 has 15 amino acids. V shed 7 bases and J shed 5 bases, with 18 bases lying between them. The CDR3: CASTPFGSGNNEQFF. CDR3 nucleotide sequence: TGTGCCAGCACCCCATTCGGTAGCGGAAACAATGAGCAGTTCTTC.

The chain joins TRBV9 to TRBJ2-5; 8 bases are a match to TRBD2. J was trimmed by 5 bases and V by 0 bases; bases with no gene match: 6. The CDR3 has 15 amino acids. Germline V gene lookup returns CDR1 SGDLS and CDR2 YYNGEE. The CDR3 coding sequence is TGTGCCAGCAGCGTAGAAGCGGGAGCTTGGGAGACCCAGTACTTC. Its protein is CASSVEAGAWETQYF.

The CDR3 DNA reads TGTGCCAGCACACGGACGGCCTCCTACGAGCAGTACTTC. This translates into CASTRTASYEQYF. The chain has TRBV12-3 or TRBV12-4 and TRBJ2-7; D gene uncertain. Trimming cost V 7 bases and J 0 bases, with 10 bases left between them. The CDR3 is made up of 13 amino acids.

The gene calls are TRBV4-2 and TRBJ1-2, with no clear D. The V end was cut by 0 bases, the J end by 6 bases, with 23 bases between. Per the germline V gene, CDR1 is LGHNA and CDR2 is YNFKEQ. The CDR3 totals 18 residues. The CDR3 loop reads CASSQEPGGGRTGDGYTF. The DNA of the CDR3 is TGTGCCAGCAGCCAAGAGCCGGGAGGCGGCAGGACCGGCGATGGCTACACCTTC.